This T cell receptor beta chain was observed in a study of beta chain features in type 1 diabetes. Study context: All samples together contributed 85 million to 120 million sorted cells for examination.

In its sample, this clone was seen a few times. TCRB transcripts that were expressed got sequenced, as all of the isolated RNA had been reverse transcribed. Sequencing was performed with immunoSEQ multiplex PCR; in TCRdb, only in-frame clones are kept and a portion is missing. The repertoire consists of about 320,000 clones, with roughly 15% occurring once and the leading ten covering 6.7%. Trimming removed 6 bases from V and 3 bases from J, with 15 bases in between. The CDR3 extends over 15 amino acids. Germline V gene sequence: CDR1 SGHAT, CDR2 FQNNGV. Sequenced material: central memory CD4+ T cells from blood. This receptor was obtained from a man aged 25-45 years in good health. The chain couples TRBV11-2 to TRBJ2-1; tentatively, D is TRBD1 or TRBD2 (5 bases each). Here the CDR3 DNA reads TGTGCCAGCAGTTTCGAGGGCAGGGTCTACAATGAGCAGTTCTTC. This gives the protein CASSFEGRVYNEQFF.